This passage covers 8 T cell receptor beta chains from one sample sequenced in a study of long-term antiretroviral therapy in people with HIV. Sequencing used immunoSEQ v3.0 at survey level. The data were produced by immunoSEQ multiplex PCR, yet TCRdb's version contains in-frame clones alone and is incomplete. The table includes approximately 24,000 clones, over 70% detected once. Material: unsorted PBMCs, obtained 2.1 years after starting antiretroviral therapy. The receptors shown here come from a man aged 30-40 years with HIV.

V gene TRBV27 combines with J gene TRBJ2-3, with D possibly being TRBD2 (5 bases). Germline assignment: CDR1 MNHEY and CDR2 SMNVEV (reference sequence). The CDR3 contains 14 residues. Trimming removed 2 bases from V and 8 bases from J, with 14 bases in between. CDR3 region: CASSLPNERSTQYF. CDR3 bases: TGTGCCAGCAGTTTACCCAATGAGCGGAGTACGCAGTATTTT.

The table lists this clone with a count of one. This chain connects TRBV29-1 to TRBJ2-2, with TRBD2 matching over 7 bases. Unmatched junction bases numbered 13, after V lost 4 bases and J lost 5 bases. The CDR3 contains 16 residues. Germline V gene data show CDR1 as SQVTM and CDR2 as ANQGSEA. The CDR3, as DNA: TGCAGCGTTGTCTTTATGAGCGGGAAGGGTACCGGGGAGCTGTTTTTT. Protein: CSVVFMSGKGTGELFF.

The chain joins TRBV30 to TRBJ1-1; TRBD1 is a possible D gene (6 bases). V lost 0 bases and J lost 7, with 12 bases in between. The CDR3 runs to 13 residues. The germline gives CDR1 GTSNPN, CDR2 SVGIG (reference sequence). The CDR3 region has the DNA TGTGCCTGGAGTGTACCCAGGGGAGGTGAAGCTTTCTTT. It codes for CAWSVPRGGEAFF. The full variable domain, in which reference TRBV30 and TRBJ1-1 provide the parts outside the CDR3, is SQTIHQWPATLVQPVGSPLSLECTVEGTSNPNLYWYRQAAGRGLQLLFYSVGIGQISSEVPQNLSASRPQDRQFILSSKKLLLSDSGFYLCAWSVPRGGEAFFGQGTRLTVV.

CDR3 in DNA: TGTGCCAGCAGTGGATTCTCCGGGGGCAGCGGAATTTTTGCCCTCCACTTT. Translating gives CASSGFSGGSGIFALHF. The chain carries TRBV25-1 and TRBJ1-6; possibly TRBD1 for D (6 bases). CDR1 is MGHDK and CDR2 is SYGVNS in the germline V gene. This CDR3 comprises 17 residues. Trimming took off 4 bases at V and 14 bases at J, with 27 bases between the two ends.

V usage is TRBV4-1 and J usage is TRBJ1-2, with D possibly being TRBD1 (5 bases). Germline V CDR1 and CDR2: MGHRA, YSYEKL. This CDR3 is built from 16 residues. Deletions cut 0 bases from V and 8 bases from J, with 19 bases between. The DNA of the CDR3 is TGCGCCAGCAGCCAAGATCTAATTGGGTCAGGGAGGGGCTACACCTTC. This translates into CASSQDLIGSGRGYTF.

The chain employs TRBV15 and TRBJ1-4; D not resolved. The V gene's germline CDR1 is LNHNV and CDR2 YYDKDF (reference sequence). This CDR3 spans 12 amino acids. Trimming removed 3 bases from V and 4 bases from J, with 3 bases in between. The CDR3 spells CATSRINEKLFF. The CDR3 coding sequence is TGTGCCACCAGCAGGATTAATGAAAAACTGTTTTTT.

The chain recombines TRBV19 with TRBJ1-5; D ambiguous. The CDR3 runs to 14 residues. The V end lost 1 base, the J end lost 0 bases, and 4 bases lay between the germline ends. Germline CDR1 LNHDA, CDR2 SQIVND (reference sequence). CDR3 amino acids: CASSIGISNQPQHF. CDR3 bases: TGTGCCAGTAGTATAGGCATTAGCAATCAGCCCCAGCATTTT.

V is TRBV28 and J is TRBJ1-5; possibly TRBD1 for D (5 bases). Trimming removed 6 bases from V and 4 bases from J, with 13 bases in between. Germline CDR1 reads MDHEN; CDR2 reads SYDVKM. The CDR3 sequence is 14 residues long. The CDR3 DNA reads as TGTGCCAGCAGCCTCCGACAGCAGAATCAGCCCCAGCATTTT. As protein: CASSLRQQNQPQHF.